These 8 T cell receptor beta chains originate from one sample sequenced in a study of cytomegalovirus exposure and HLA in healthy donors. Primers for the PCR totalled 60 Vbeta and 13 Jbeta. TCRdb keeps only in-frame clones here, not all; method: immunoSEQ multiplex PCR. The sample totals 100,000 to 150,000 clones. Sequenced: PBMCs. These receptors all come from a man aged 18 to 29 in good health and CMV-seronegative.

The V gene is TRBV9, the J gene TRBJ1-3; D may be TRBD1 (5 bases). The V end lost 0 bases, the J end lost 7 bases, and 14 bases lay between the germline ends. The CDR3 length is 15 residues. CDR1 and CDR2 from the germline V gene are SGDLS and YYNGEE. For the CDR3, the DNA is TGTGCCAGCAGCGTAGGGACCCAGGGTTGGAACACCATATATTTT. Encoded protein: CASSVGTQGWNTIYF.

CDR3 amino acids: CASSGSGDTEAFF. In DNA form, the CDR3 reads TGTGCCAGCTCAGGGTCAGGGGACACTGAAGCTTTCTTT. This chain links TRBV18 with TRBJ1-1; D perhaps matches TRBD1 (6 bases). The CDR3 totals 13 residues. The V end was cut by 5 bases, the J end by 3 bases, with 10 bases between. Germline V CDR1 and CDR2: KGHSH, LQKENI.

The chain uses TRBV5-1 and TRBJ1-1; 7 bases map to TRBD1. V dropped 3 bases and J dropped 3; count of bases not matched to a gene: 2. CDR1 is SGHRS and CDR2 is YFSETQ in the germline V gene. CDR3 length: 13 amino acids. In DNA form, the CDR3 reads TGCGCCAGCAGCTCTACAGGGGACACTGAAGCTTTCTTT. Its translation is CASSSTGDTEAFF. The whole variable domain, filled in from reference TRBV5-1 and TRBJ1-1, reads KAGVTQTPRYLIKTRGQQVTLSCSPISGHRSVSWYQQTPGQGLQFLFEYFSETQRNKGNFPGRFSGRQFSNSRSEMNVSTLELGDSALYLCASSSTGDTEAFFGQGTRLTVV.

This sequence joins TRBV11-2 and TRBJ2-6; unclear D gene. CDR3 size: 16 residues. V was cut by 0 bases and J by 4 bases, with 10 bases left in between. Germline CDR1 and CDR2: SGHAT and FQNNGV. The CDR3 sequence: CASSLDSGTGANVLTF. DNA for the CDR3: TGTGCCAGCAGCTTAGATTCAGGAACCGGGGCCAACGTCCTGACTTTC.

The chain combines TRBV4-1 with TRBJ1-1; D possibly corresponds to TRBD1 (6 bases). Germline V lookup: CDR1 MGHRA, CDR2 YSYEKL. Trimming removed 1 base from V and 3 bases from J, with 12 bases in between. This CDR3 is 15 amino acids long. CDR3 amino acids: CASSQVGGAYTEAFF. CDR3 DNA sequence: TGCGCCAGCAGCCAAGTTGGGGGGGCTTACACTGAAGCTTTCTTT.

This CDR3 is CAWRIPGGGETQYF. CDR3 nucleotides: TGTGCCTGGAGAATACCCGGGGGGGGAGAGACCCAGTACTTC. The chain recombines TRBV30 with TRBJ2-5; 8 nucleotides agree with TRBD2. Losses at the gene ends were 3 bases for V and 4 bases for J; bases not matched to a gene: 7. Germline CDR1 GTSNPN, CDR2 SVGIG (reference sequence). The CDR3 has 14 amino acids.

The V call is TRBV7-9, the J call TRBJ2-1; 7 nucleotides align to TRBD2. From germline, CDR1 is SEHNR and CDR2 FQNEAQ (reference sequence). The CDR3 covers 15 residues. J lost 6 bases, V lost 0 bases, and 5 bases had no gene match. CDR3 nucleotide sequence: TGTGCCAGCAGCTTAGCTTGGGAGGGGTCCAATGAGCAGTTCTTC. It encodes CASSLAWEGSNEQFF.

V is TRBV28 and J is TRBJ2-7; 7 positions agree with TRBD2. V was clipped by 6 bases and J by 4 bases; unmatched bases: 9. The V gene's germline CDR1 is MDHEN and CDR2 SYDVKM. CDR3 length: 14 residues. Here the CDR3 reads CASRSSGLPYEQYF. CDR3 coding DNA: TGTGCCAGCAGAAGTTCGGGACTACCGTACGAGCAGTACTTC.